Reported below is one TCR beta chain. The data were taken from a study of blood T cell repertoires in COVID-19. Study context: From T cells, B-cell-depleted T cells, or PBMCs came the material, which was cDNA or gDNA.

How the authors handled the data: Reference gene primer amplification gave nucleated cell count estimates. TCRdb keeps only in-frame clones here, not all; method: immunoSEQ multiplex PCR. V and J calls and clone size follow that table, whereas D and trimming were derived from the DNA. The sample includes tens of thousands of clones, around 80% of them seen just once. The CDR3 runs to 11 residues. V was trimmed by 3 bases and J by 8 bases, leaving 8 bases between them. Germline V gene data show CDR1 as SGHTS and CDR2 as YDEGEE. The V call is TRBV5-8, the J call TRBJ1-1, with D unclear. The sample comprised peripheral blood. This TCR was recovered from a human donor in a cohort sampled during active COVID-19. The CDR3 DNA sequence: TGTGCCAGCAGCTCGTCTCGGGAAGCTTTCTTT. This gives the protein CASSSSREAFF.